Reported below is one T cell receptor beta chain. These data originate in a study of blood T cell repertoires in COVID-19. On the study more broadly: Sites across the United States, Italy and Spain contributed samples from acute and convalescent COVID-19.

The CDR3 extends over 12 amino acids. CDR1 is MDHEN and CDR2 is SYDVKM in the germline V gene. V dropped 8 bases and J dropped 3 bases, with 10 bases sitting between them. In the original processing: Scientists estimated how many nucleated cells there were by amplifying reference gene primers. Here immunoSEQ multiplex PCR was the method, and the copy in TCRdb shows in-frame clones only, minus some. The V and J calls and clone size are taken from that table; D and trimming were inferred from the DNA. The sample comprises more than 95,000 clones, about 90% of which are singletons, and about 2% rests with the top ten.

This receptor was obtained from a man aged 50 to 59 with COVID-19, enrolled during active disease. Material for sequencing was peripheral blood. The chain uses TRBV28 and TRBJ1-1; maybe TRBD1 (6 bases). CDR3 sequence reads: CASQGSYTEAFF. The CDR3 coding sequence is TGTGCCAGCCAGGGGTCTTACACTGAAGCTTTCTTT. Filled out from reference TRBV28 and TRBJ1-1, the complete variable domain reads DVKVTQSSRYLVKRTGEKVFLECVQDMDHENMFWYRQDPGLGLRLIYFSYDVKMKEKGDIPEGYSVSREKKERFSLILESASTNQTSMYLCASQGSYTEAFFGQGTRLTVV.